The present T cell receptor beta chain was sequenced within a study of cytomegalovirus exposure and HLA in healthy donors. With respect to this clone: Antigen: not known.

PCR was performed using 60 Vbeta and 13 Jbeta primers. Here immunoSEQ multiplex PCR was the method, and the copy in TCRdb shows in-frame clones only, minus some. The sample records approximately 150,000 clones, 70% to 80% being singletons. CDR3 size: 15 residues. CDR1 and CDR2 from the germline V gene are MDHEN and SYDVKM. V was trimmed by 2 bases and J by 4 bases, leaving 13 bases between them. Study-level findings and limits: Several of the most significant clusters were apparently associated with common viral pathogens in a later analysis.

This TCR was sampled from a man aged 45-65 years in good health and CMV-seropositive. Input material: PBMCs. The chain links TRBV28 to TRBJ2-3, with D perhaps matching TRBD2 (6 bases). DNA for the CDR3: TGTGCCAGCAGTTTACTTCGGGAGAGGGCAGATACGCAGTATTTT. This encodes CASSLLRERADTQYF.